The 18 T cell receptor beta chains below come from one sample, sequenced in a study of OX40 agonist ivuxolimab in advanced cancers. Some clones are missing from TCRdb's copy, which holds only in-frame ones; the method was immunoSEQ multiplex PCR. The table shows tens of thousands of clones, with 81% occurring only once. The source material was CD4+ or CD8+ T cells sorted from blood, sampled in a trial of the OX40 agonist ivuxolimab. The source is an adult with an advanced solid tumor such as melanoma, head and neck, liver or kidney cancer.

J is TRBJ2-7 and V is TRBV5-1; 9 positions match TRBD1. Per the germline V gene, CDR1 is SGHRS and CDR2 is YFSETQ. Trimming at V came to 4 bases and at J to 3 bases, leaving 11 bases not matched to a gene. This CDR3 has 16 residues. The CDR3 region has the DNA TGCGCCAGCAGCACTGGGTTACAGGGGGCTATCTACGAGCAGTACTTC. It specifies CASSTGLQGAIYEQYF.

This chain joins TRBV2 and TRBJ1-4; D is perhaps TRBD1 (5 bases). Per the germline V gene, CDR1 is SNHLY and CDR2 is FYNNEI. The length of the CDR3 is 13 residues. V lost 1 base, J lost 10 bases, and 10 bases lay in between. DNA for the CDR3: TGTGCCAGCAGTGAAGGGGGCCGTGGAAAACTGTTTTTT. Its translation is CASSEGGRGKLFF.

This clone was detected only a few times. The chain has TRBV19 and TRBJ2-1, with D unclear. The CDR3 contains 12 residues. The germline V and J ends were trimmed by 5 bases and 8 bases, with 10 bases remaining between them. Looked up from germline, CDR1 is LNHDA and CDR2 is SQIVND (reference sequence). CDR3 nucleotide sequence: TGTGCCAGTAGTCTAAATATTTATGAGCAGTTCTTC. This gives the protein CASSLNIYEQFF.

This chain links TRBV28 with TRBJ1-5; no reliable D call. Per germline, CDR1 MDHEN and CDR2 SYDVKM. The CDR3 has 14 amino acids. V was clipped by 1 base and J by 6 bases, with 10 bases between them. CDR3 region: CASSLLRVTQPQHF. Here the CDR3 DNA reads TGTGCCAGCAGTTTATTGAGGGTTACTCAGCCCCAGCATTTT. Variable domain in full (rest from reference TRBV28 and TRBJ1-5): DVKVTQSSRYLVKRTGEKVFLECVQDMDHENMFWYRQDPGLGLRLIYFSYDVKMKEKGDIPEGYSVSREKKERFSLILESASTNQTSMYLCASSLLRVTQPQHFGDGTRLSIL.

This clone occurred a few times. In nucleotides, the CDR3 is TGTGCCTGGAGGGGGGGACGGAAGAACACCGGGGAGCTGTTTTTT. Translating it yields CAWRGGRKNTGELFF. V usage is TRBV30 and J usage is TRBJ2-2, with D tentatively TRBD2 (6 bases). CDR1 is GTSNPN and CDR2 is SVGIG in the germline V gene (reference sequence). V dropped 3 bases and J dropped 1 base, with 12 bases sitting between them. The CDR3 spans 15 residues.

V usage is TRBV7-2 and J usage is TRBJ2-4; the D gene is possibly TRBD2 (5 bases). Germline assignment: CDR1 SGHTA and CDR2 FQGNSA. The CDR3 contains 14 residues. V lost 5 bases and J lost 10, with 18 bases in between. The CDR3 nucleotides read TGTGCCAGCAGCCGAGAGGGCGTGGTGGCGATTCAGTACTTC. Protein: CASSREGVVAIQYF. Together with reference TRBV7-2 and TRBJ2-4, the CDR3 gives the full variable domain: GAGVSQSPSNKVTEKGKDVELRCDPISGHTALYWYRQSLGQGLEFLIYFQGNSAPDKSGLPSDRFSAERTGGSVSTLTIQRTQQEDSAVYLCASSREGVVAIQYFGAGTRLSVL.

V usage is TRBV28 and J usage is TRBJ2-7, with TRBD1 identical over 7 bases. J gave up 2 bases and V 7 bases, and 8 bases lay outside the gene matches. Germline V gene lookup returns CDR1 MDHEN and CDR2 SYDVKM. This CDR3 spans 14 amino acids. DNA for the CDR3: TGTGCCAGCAACCTACCTGACAGGGCCTACGAGCAGTACTTC. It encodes CASNLPDRAYEQYF.

CDR3 residues: CASSRGDATNEKLFF. The CDR3 region has the DNA TGTGCCAGCAGCCGGGGAGATGCAACTAATGAAAAACTGTTTTTT. The rearrangement uses TRBV7-9 and TRBJ1-4, with no clear D. CDR1 SEHNR and CDR2 FQNEAQ come from the germline V gene (reference sequence). The germline V and J ends were trimmed by 5 bases and 0 bases, with 10 bases remaining between them. The CDR3 has 15 residues.

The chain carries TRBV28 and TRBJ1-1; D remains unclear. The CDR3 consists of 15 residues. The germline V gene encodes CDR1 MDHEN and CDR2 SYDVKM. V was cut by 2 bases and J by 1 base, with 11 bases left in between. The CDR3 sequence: CASSLHGSSNTEAFF. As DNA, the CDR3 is TGTGCCAGCAGTTTACATGGGAGTTCGAACACTGAAGCTTTCTTT.

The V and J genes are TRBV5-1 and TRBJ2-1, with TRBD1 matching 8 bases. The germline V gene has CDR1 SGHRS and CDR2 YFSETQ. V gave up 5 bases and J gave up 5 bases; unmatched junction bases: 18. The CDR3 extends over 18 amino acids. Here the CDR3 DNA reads TGCGCCAGCAGGGACCTGGACAGGGCCTATCTCACTCACAATGAGCAGTTCTTC. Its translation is CASRDLDRAYLTHNEQFF.

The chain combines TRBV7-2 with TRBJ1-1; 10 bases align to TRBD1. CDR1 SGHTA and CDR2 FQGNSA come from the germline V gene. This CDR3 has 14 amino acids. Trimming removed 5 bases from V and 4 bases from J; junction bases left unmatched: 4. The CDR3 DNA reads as TGTGCCAGCAGCCCTTGGGACAGGGGCACTGAAGCTTTCTTT. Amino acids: CASSPWDRGTEAFF.

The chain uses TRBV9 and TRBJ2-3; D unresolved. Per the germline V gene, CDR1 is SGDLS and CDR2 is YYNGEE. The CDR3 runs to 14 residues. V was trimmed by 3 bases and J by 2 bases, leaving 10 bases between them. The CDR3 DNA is TGTGCCAGCAGCGCCCTATATATCACAGATACGCAGTATTTT. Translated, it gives CASSALYITDTQYF.

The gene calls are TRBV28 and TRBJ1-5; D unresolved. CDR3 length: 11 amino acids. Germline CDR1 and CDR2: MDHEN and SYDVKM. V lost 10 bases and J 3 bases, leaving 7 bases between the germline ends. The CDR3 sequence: CATTDNQPQHF. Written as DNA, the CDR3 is TGTGCCACCACAGACAATCAGCCCCAGCATTTT.

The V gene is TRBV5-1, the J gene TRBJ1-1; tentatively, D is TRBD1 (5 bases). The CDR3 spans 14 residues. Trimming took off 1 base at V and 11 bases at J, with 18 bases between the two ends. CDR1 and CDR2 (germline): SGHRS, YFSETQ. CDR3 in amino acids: CASSLSSGAPAAFF. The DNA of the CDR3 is TGCGCCAGCAGCTTGTCAAGCGGGGCCCCCGCGGCTTTCTTT.

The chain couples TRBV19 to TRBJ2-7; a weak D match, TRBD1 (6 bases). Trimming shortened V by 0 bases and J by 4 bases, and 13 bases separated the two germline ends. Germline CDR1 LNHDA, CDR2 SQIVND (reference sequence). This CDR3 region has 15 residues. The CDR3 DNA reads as TGTGCCAGTAGTATAGACGGAGCCAGGGGTTACGAGCAGTACTTC. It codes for CASSIDGARGYEQYF.

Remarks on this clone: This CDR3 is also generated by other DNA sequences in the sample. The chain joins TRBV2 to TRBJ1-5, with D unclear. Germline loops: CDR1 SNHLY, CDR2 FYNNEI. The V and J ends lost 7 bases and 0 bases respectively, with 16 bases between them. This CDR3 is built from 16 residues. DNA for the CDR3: TGTGCCAGCAAGGGCAGAGCCGGACTTAGCAATCAGCCCCAGCATTTT. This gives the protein CASKGRAGLSNQPQHF.

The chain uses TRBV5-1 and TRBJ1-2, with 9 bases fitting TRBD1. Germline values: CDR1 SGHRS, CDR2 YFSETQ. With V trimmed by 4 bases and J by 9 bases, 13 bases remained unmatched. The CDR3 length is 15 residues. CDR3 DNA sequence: TGCGCCAGCAGCAAAGAGAGGACAGGGGTTCATCGCTACACCTTC. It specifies CASSKERTGVHRYTF. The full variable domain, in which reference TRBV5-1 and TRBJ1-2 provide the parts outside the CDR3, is KAGVTQTPRYLIKTRGQQVTLSCSPISGHRSVSWYQQTPGQGLQFLFEYFSETQRNKGNFPGRFSGRQFSNSRSEMNVSTLELGDSALYLCASSKERTGVHRYTFGSGTRLTVV.

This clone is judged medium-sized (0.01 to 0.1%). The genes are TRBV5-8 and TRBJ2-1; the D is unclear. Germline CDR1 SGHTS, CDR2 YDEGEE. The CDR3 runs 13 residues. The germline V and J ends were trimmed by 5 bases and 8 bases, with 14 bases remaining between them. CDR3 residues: CASRLVGLDEQFF. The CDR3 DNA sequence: TGTGCCAGCAGGCTGGTAGGGCTCGATGAGCAGTTCTTC.